These T cell receptor beta chains were read from a single sample in a study of T cell responses to AZD1222 COVID-19 vaccine. This table comes from immunoSEQ multiplex PCR, and its TCRdb copy is limited to in-frame clones, with some not included. The data show about 150,000 clones, roughly 91% seen once. The starting material was peripheral blood, obtained on day 0 of AZD1222 vaccination. All receptors come from an adult in good health. Each CDR3 is given with its conserved first and last residue. A D gene is named only where the DNA matches it firmly. Expanded clones get a size class; other rows say once, few or many, or leave the size out.

v_call	clone_size	j_call	d_call	cdr3_aa	cdr3_nt
TRBV9	NA	TRBJ1-1	TRBD1	CASSVDRGEAFF	TGTGCCAGCAGCGTAGACAGGGGTGAAGCTTTCTTT
TRBV9	NA	TRBJ1-3	TRBD1	CASSVGQGSGNTIYF	TGTGCCAGCAGCGTGGGACAGGGCTCTGGAAACACCATATATTTT
TRBV6-1	few	TRBJ1-1	NA	CASSEIWGPLF	TGTGCCAGCAGTGAAATCTGGGGGCCCCTTTTT
TRBV6-5	NA	TRBJ1-2	NA	CASRRDRNYGYTF	TGTGCCAGCAGGAGAGACAGGAACTATGGCTACACCTTC
TRBV7-9	NA	TRBJ1-1	NA	CASSLEQGGEPEAFF	TGTGCCAGCAGCTTAGAGCAGGGAGGGGAACCTGAAGCTTTCTTT
TRBV5-1	NA	TRBJ1-2	TRBD1	CASSLDRGYGYTF	TGCGCCAGCAGCTTGGACAGGGGCTATGGCTACACCTTC
TRBV2	NA	TRBJ1-1	TRBD1	CASSETGRRAFF	TGTGCCAGCAGTGAGACAGGGCGCCGAGCTTTCTTT
TRBV28	NA	TRBJ2-3	TRBD1	CASSPFQGASTLHTQYF	TGTGCCAGCAGCCCCTTTCAGGGGGCGTCGACCCTCCATACGCAGTATTTT
TRBV6-6	NA	TRBJ1-5	TRBD1	CASSRDRYNQPQHF	TGTGCCAGCAGCCGGGACAGGTATAATCAGCCCCAGCATTTT
TRBV5-4	NA	TRBJ1-2	NA	CASSATHNYGYTF	TGTGCCAGCAGCGCCACCCATAACTATGGCTACACCTTC
TRBV5-1	NA	TRBJ1-1	TRBD1	CASVPGQGGDTEAFF	TGCGCCAGCGTCCCGGGACAGGGCGGGGACACTGAAGCTTTCTTT
TRBV7-8	NA	TRBJ1-4	NA	CASSLEAGVNEKLFF	TGTGCCAGCAGCCTTGAGGCAGGGGTTAATGAAAAACTGTTTTTT
TRBV27	NA	TRBJ1-4	NA	CASSLQGPNEKLFF	TGTGCCAGCAGTCTACAGGGTCCGAATGAAAAACTGTTTTTT
TRBV5-6	NA	TRBJ2-5	TRBD2	CASSLHSGEETQYF	TGTGCCAGCAGCTTACATAGCGGGGAAGAGACCCAGTACTTC
TRBV9	NA	TRBJ2-3	TRBD2	CASSPGGGLSTDTQYF	TGTGCCAGCAGCCCGGGGGGAGGTCTAAGCACAGATACGCAGTATTTT
TRBV11-3	NA	TRBJ2-7	NA	CASSLDRHEQYF	TGTGCCAGCAGCTTAGATCGGCACGAGCAGTACTTC
TRBV3-1/TRBV3-2	NA	TRBJ1-2	NA	CASSQYAPGPYGYTF	TGTGCCAGCAGCCAATATGCCCCAGGGCCCTATGGCTACACCTTC
TRBV4-1	once	TRBJ1-5	NA	CASSAAGDQPQHF	TGCGCCAGCTCTGCGGCAGGAGATCAGCCCCAGCATTTT
TRBV7-2	NA	TRBJ2-3	NA	CASSIGGSPDTQYF	TGTGCCAGCAGCATAGGGGGTTCTCCAGATACGCAGTATTTT
TRBV27	NA	TRBJ1-3	NA	CASTTPAGLGNTIYF	TGTGCCAGCACTACGCCCGCGGGGCTCGGAAACACCATATATTTT
TRBV7-9	NA	TRBJ2-1	NA	CASSPFTLDEQFF	TGTGCCAGCAGCCCGTTTACCTTGGATGAGCAGTTCTTC
TRBV5-1	NA	TRBJ2-6	NA	CASTQLPSGANVLTF	TGCGCCAGCACCCAACTCCCTTCTGGGGCCAACGTCCTGACTTTC
TRBV27	NA	TRBJ1-1	NA	CASSLAENHRVIAEAFF	TGTGCCAGCAGTTTAGCAGAAAATCACAGGGTTATCGCTGAAGCTTTCTTT
TRBV6-5	few	TRBJ1-5	TRBD1	CASSMTGSGNQPQHF	TGTGCCAGCAGCATGACAGGGTCAGGGAATCAGCCCCAGCATTTT
TRBV2	once	TRBJ1-1	NA	CASSDLGNTEAFF	TGTGCCAGCAGTGATCTGGGTAACACTGAAGCTTTCTTT
TRBV18	NA	TRBJ1-6	NA	CASSPRMPENSPLHF	TGTGCCAGCTCACCCCGGATGCCCGAAAATTCACCCCTCCACTTT
TRBV30	NA	TRBJ1-6	NA	CAWTGIDNSPLHF	TGTGCCTGGACCGGGATAGATAATTCACCCCTCCACTTT
TRBV7-9	NA	TRBJ1-3	TRBD1	CASSSSRGMWRDTIYF	TGTGCCAGCAGCTCTAGCAGGGGGATGTGGAGAGACACCATATATTTT
TRBV27	NA	TRBJ1-6	NA	CASSPLGERSPLHF	TGTGCCAGCAGTCCCCTGGGTGAGCGTTCACCCCTCCACTTT
TRBV29-1	once	TRBJ2-1	TRBD1	CSVTGQGSLEQFF	TGCAGCGTTACGGGACAGGGTTCTCTTGAGCAGTTCTTC
TRBV28	NA	TRBJ1-2	TRBD1	CASSSGQGNYGYTF	TGTGCCAGCAGTTCAGGACAGGGGAACTATGGCTACACCTTC
TRBV29-1	NA	TRBJ2-5	NA	CSVKGLSLRNERVSPETQYF	TGCAGCGTCAAGGGGTTATCCCTACGAAACGAGAGGGTTTCCCCCGAGACCCAGTACTTC
TRBV5-1	NA	TRBJ1-1	NA	CASSLIGDTEAFF	TGCGCCAGCAGCTTAATAGGGGACACTGAAGCTTTCTTT
TRBV24-1	NA	TRBJ1-5	NA	CATSYPGGNQPQHF	TGTGCCACCAGTTACCCGGGTGGGAATCAGCCCCAGCATTTT
TRBV2	NA	TRBJ1-1	NA	CASSVGLGEVFF	TGTGCCAGCAGTGTGGGGTTGGGTGAAGTTTTCTTT
TRBV11-3	NA	TRBJ2-7	NA	CASSLVAGYEQYF	TGTGCCAGCAGCTTAGTAGCCGGATACGAGCAGTACTTC
TRBV29-1	NA	TRBJ2-7	NA	CSAATDSSSYEQYF	TGCAGCGCAGCGACAGACTCGAGCTCCTACGAGCAGTACTTC
TRBV5-5	NA	TRBJ2-1	TRBD2	CASSPRPRGVHEQFF	TGTGCCAGCAGCCCACGACCCCGGGGGGTCCATGAGCAGTTCTTC
TRBV6-6	NA	TRBJ1-2	NA	CASSYSGRFYTF	TGTGCCAGCAGTTACTCTGGCAGATTTTACACCTTC
TRBV29-1	NA	TRBJ1-5	NA	CSVRDNYNQPQHF	TGCAGCGTTCGGGACAACTATAATCAGCCCCAGCATTTT
TRBV7-6	NA	TRBJ2-7	NA	CASSLDPRDAYEQYF	TGTGCCAGCAGCTTAGATCCCAGGGACGCCTACGAGCAGTACTTC
TRBV7-2	NA	TRBJ2-5	TRBD2	CASSLVRGGQGTQYF	TGTGCCAGCAGCTTAGTGCGGGGGGGCCAGGGGACCCAGTACTTC
TRBV6-5	NA	TRBJ1-2	NA	CASRKLYGYTF	TGTGCCAGCCGAAAACTTTATGGCTACACCTTC
TRBV3-1/TRBV3-2	NA	TRBJ2-2	NA	CASTPRGWDPSTGELFF	TGTGCCAGCACCCCCCGTGGCTGGGACCCGAGCACCGGGGAGCTGTTTTTT
TRBV2	NA	TRBJ1-5	TRBD1	CASSAGGQINQPQHF	TGTGCCAGCAGCGCAGGGGGTCAGATCAATCAGCCCCAGCATTTT
TRBV6-5	once	TRBJ2-1	NA	CASRDKRNEQFF	TGTGCCAGCAGGGACAAACGGAATGAGCAGTTCTTC
TRBV12-3/TRBV12-4	NA	TRBJ1-5	NA	CASSRDMQPQHF	TGTGCCAGCAGTAGGGACATGCAGCCCCAGCATTTT
TRBV6-2/TRBV6-3	NA	TRBJ2-4	NA	CASSVSGIAKNIQYF	TGTGCCAGCAGTGTTAGCGGAATAGCCAAAAACATTCAGTACTTC
TRBV5-8	NA	TRBJ2-7	NA	CASSSTGPSYEQYF	TGTGCCAGCAGCTCGACAGGACCTTCCTACGAGCAGTACTTC
TRBV28	NA	TRBJ1-6	TRBD1	CASTFLGGQGNSPLHF	TGTGCCAGCACTTTTCTGGGGGGACAGGGCAATTCACCCCTCCACTTT
TRBV4-1	NA	TRBJ2-4	TRBD1	CASSQATGVVDIQYF	TGCGCCAGCAGCCAGGCGACAGGGGTCGTGGACATTCAGTACTTC
TRBV6-1	once	TRBJ1-6	NA	CASSDRGGNSPLHF	TGTGCCAGCAGTGACAGGGGCGGTAATTCACCCCTCCACTTT
TRBV5-6	NA	TRBJ2-3	TRBD1	CASSLEGGQTDTQYF	TGTGCCAGCAGCTTGGAAGGGGGCCAAACAGATACGCAGTATTTT